Included here is one T cell receptor (beta chain) sequence, with context. Its antigen remains unidentified. The sequencing template was cDNA reverse transcribed from extracted RNA. Clones were sequenced by immunoSEQ multiplex PCR, and TCRdb holds only the in-frame ones, with some missing. This table has some 200,000 clones, more than 50% appearing once. The data originate from a study of CD8+ T cells in alopecia areata. Regarding the study as a whole: TCRs were shared less clearly across patients than in mice, possibly for HLA-related reasons. The study found higher clonality in lesional than normal scalp, especially in alopecia totalis/universalis. Normal skin's resident alphabeta T cells are also sequenced in scalp samples.

Sequencing was done on a sample of CD8+ T cells sorted from blood. The source is a human donor in good health.

CDR3 sequence (DNA): TGTGCCAGCAGCATAGGACAGGGTCCCTATGGCTACACCTTC. Translated: CASSIGQGPYGYTF. V is TRBV7-9 and J is TRBJ1-2; 8 nucleotides line up with TRBD1. CDR1 SEHNR and CDR2 FQNEAQ come from the germline V gene (reference sequence). The CDR3 has 14 residues. The ends lost 5 bases at V and 4 bases at J; junction bases unmatched: 6.